This TCR beta chain was observed in a study of T cell changes during pregnancy in multiple sclerosis. The CDR3 covers 17 residues. Losses at the gene ends were 1 base for V and 6 bases for J; bases not matched to a gene: 9. CDR1 SGHTA and CDR2 FQGTGA come from the germline V gene. Sequenced by immunoSEQ multiplex PCR; TCRdb stores in-frame clones only, minus some. The table includes tens of thousands of clones, about 92% detected once. The sequence was collected from a female donor in good health, enrolled as a control in a pregnancy study. The chain uses TRBV7-3 and TRBJ2-1, with 10 bases matching TRBD2. The material was peripheral blood, obtained in the third trimester of pregnancy. The CDR3 region is CASSLSGGASGSNEQFF. In nucleotides, the CDR3 is TGTGCCAGCAGCTTAAGCGGAGGGGCTAGCGGGAGCAATGAGCAGTTCTTC.